One sample yielded the 30 T cell receptor beta chains listed below, sequenced in a study of human T cells and chemical hapten exposure. The authors' total RNA extraction used unfractionated whole blood. For the library, individual cDNA molecules each received unique molecular identifiers. TCRdb processed the reads anew with MiXCR; each CDR3 protein has one entry. Of about 120,000 distinct CDR3 sequences in the sample, around 8.5% are singletons; the top ten hold more than 1.3%. The sequenced sample was whole blood. These receptors were obtained from a human donor in good health. Some clones in this sample may be carry-over from other donors' samples.

This clonotype was counted ten times or more. The chain employs TRBV12-3 or TRBV12-4 and TRBJ1-5; D gene unclear. The CDR3 runs 12 residues. Trimming shortened V by 8 bases and J by 8 bases, and 13 bases separated the two germline ends. CDR3 loop: CASSLRVEPQHF. DNA of the CDR3: TGTGCCAGCTCCCTTCGGGTGGAGCCCCAGCATTTT.

This clonotype was counted ten times or more. The chain combines TRBV29-1 with TRBJ1-4, with a tentative D call TRBD1 (6 bases). CDR1 is SQVTM and CDR2 is ANQGSEA in the germline V gene. V lost 0 bases and J 8 bases, leaving 16 bases between the germline ends. The length of the CDR3 is 15 residues. DNA of the CDR3: TGCAGCGTTGAAGATCCGGGGGCGAAAGGGGAAAAACTGTTTTTT. This translates into CSVEDPGAKGEKLFF.

The sample holds many counts of this clonotype. The CDR3 protein is CASSLGQEYSNQPQHF. The CDR3 DNA is TGTGCCAGCAGCTTAGGACAGGAGTATAGCAATCAGCCCCAGCATTTT. The genes are TRBV5-5 and TRBJ1-5; 7 positions match TRBD1. The germline gives CDR1 SGHKS, CDR2 YYEKEE (reference sequence). V shed 2 bases, J shed 0 bases, and the junction held 5 bases outside the gene matches. The CDR3 extends over 16 amino acids.

This clonotype was seen many times. V is TRBV10-2 and J is TRBJ2-1; D is uncertain. The CDR3 consists of 11 residues. The germline V gene encodes CDR1 WSHSY and CDR2 SAAADI. V gave up 8 bases and J gave up 6 bases, with 8 bases separating them. Written as DNA, the CDR3 is TGCGCCAGCGGTCCCAGCAATGAGCAGTTCTTC. Its translation: CASGPSNEQFF.

In its sample, this clonotype was seen a few times. This chain uses TRBV7-3 with TRBJ2-2; possibly TRBD1 or TRBD2 for D (5 bases each). Germline V gene sequence: CDR1 SGHTA, CDR2 FQGTGA. The CDR3 totals 13 residues. V shed 8 bases and J shed 5 bases, with 12 bases lying between them. The CDR3, as DNA: TGTGCCAGCTGGTTGGGGGAAACCGGGGAGCTGTTTTTT. It translates to CASWLGETGELFF.

The chain recombines TRBV10-1 with TRBJ2-3; 14 nucleotides agree with TRBD2. Per germline, CDR1 WNHNN and CDR2 SYGVQD (reference sequence). V trimming: 6 bases; J trimming: 4 bases; junction bases outside the gene matches: 9. The CDR3 extends over 17 amino acids. CDR3 nucleotide sequence: TGCGCCAGCAGCGGAGAGCGACTAGCGGGAGGGCCAGATACGCAGTATTTT. The encoded protein is CASSGERLAGGPDTQYF.

This clonotype was picked up a small number of times. V and J are TRBV27 and TRBJ2-1; 8 nucleotides align to TRBD2. This CDR3 has 13 residues. V shed 8 bases, J shed 4 bases, and the junction held 4 bases outside the gene matches. The germline V gene encodes CDR1 MNHEY and CDR2 SMNVEV (reference sequence). In DNA, the CDR3 is TGTGCCAGCCGGGTAGCGGGGTACAATGAGCAGTTCTTC. It translates to CASRVAGYNEQFF.

The rearrangement joins TRBV20-1 to TRBJ2-3, with 10 positions matching TRBD2. Germline V gene lookup returns CDR1 DFQATT and CDR2 SNEGSKA (reference sequence). The CDR3 has 17 amino acids. V gave up 3 bases and J gave up 1 base; unmatched junction bases: 10. DNA for the CDR3: TGCAGTGCTAGTAGTCTAGCGGGAGCAGGCGGCACAGATACGCAGTATTTT. Residues: CSASSLAGAGGTDTQYF.

This clonotype was picked up a small number of times. V usage is TRBV12-3 or TRBV12-4 and J usage is TRBJ2-3; D ambiguous. Trimming removed 11 bases at V and 3 bases at J, with 18 bases between. The CDR3 sequence is 14 residues long. The CDR3 here is CAAAQDSRTDTQYF. CDR3 DNA: TGTGCCGCAGCACAAGATAGTAGAACAGATACGCAGTATTTT.

In this sample, this clonotype turned up a few times. The rearrangement joins TRBV6-2 or TRBV6-3 to TRBJ2-7, with D possibly matching TRBD2 (6 bases). Germline V gives CDR1 MNHEY, CDR2 SVGEGT. Trimming left V 6 bases short and J 3 bases short, with 12 bases between. The CDR3 covers 13 residues. CDR3 sequence: CASSSGLVYEQYF. CDR3 bases: TGTGCCAGCAGCTCGGGACTGGTCTACGAGCAGTACTTC.

This rearrangement joins TRBV2 to TRBJ2-7; 7 nucleotides agree with TRBD1. Trimming removed 2 bases from V and 3 bases from J; junction bases left unmatched: 4. The V gene's germline CDR1 is SNHLY and CDR2 FYNNEI. This CDR3 spans 14 amino acids. CDR3 amino acids: CASSESRQGYEQYF. For the CDR3, the DNA is TGTGCCAGCAGTGAATCCCGACAGGGCTACGAGCAGTACTTC.

This clonotype was seen more than once but under ten times. The rearrangement uses TRBV14 and TRBJ2-5; D gene uncertain. Germline assignment: CDR1 SGHDN and CDR2 FVKESK. V lost 3 bases, J lost 2 bases, and 13 bases lay in between. The length of the CDR3 is 15 residues. Here the CDR3 reads CASSQDERRQETQYF. The CDR3 DNA reads TGTGCCAGCAGCCAGGACGAACGGCGACAAGAGACCCAGTACTTC.

The rearrangement links TRBV6-5 to TRBJ1-5; D gene uncertain. Germline loops: CDR1 MNHEY, CDR2 SVGAGI. The length of the CDR3 is 13 residues. Trimming stripped 2 bases from V and 7 bases from J, with 9 bases between. In nucleotides, the CDR3 is TGTGCCAGCAGTTACAGGGCGGCCCAGCCCCAGCATTTT. Amino acids: CASSYRAAQPQHF.

This clonotype has more than one count but fewer than ten. This rearrangement joins TRBV20-1 to TRBJ1-1, with D possibly being TRBD1 (6 bases). The germline CDR1 and CDR2 sequences are DFQATT and SNEGSKA (reference sequence). V shed 5 bases and J shed 3 bases, with 10 bases lying between them. This CDR3 comprises 12 residues. CDR3 nucleotides: TGCAGTGCTCAAAAGGGGGACACTGAAGCTTTCTTT. Encoded protein: CSAQKGDTEAFF.

The chain has TRBV4-1 and TRBJ1-5; D not certain. V was cut by 4 bases and J by 0 bases, with 7 bases left in between. CDR1 and CDR2 from the germline V gene are MGHRA and YSYEKL. This CDR3 spans 14 amino acids. The CDR3 sequence is CASSPLGSNQPQHF. The CDR3 bases are TGCGCCAGCAGCCCCCTAGGTAGCAATCAGCCCCAGCATTTT.

This clonotype was detected only a few times. The chain's CDR3 is CASSSRRAGKQETQYF. The CDR3 nucleotides read TGTGCCAGCAGCTCCCGGAGAGCGGGAAAGCAAGAGACCCAGTACTTC. The chain is built from TRBV13 and TRBJ2-5; 7 nucleotides align to TRBD2. Trimming removed 4 bases from V and 2 bases from J; junction bases left unmatched: 10. This CDR3 comprises 16 residues. The germline gives CDR1 PRHDT, CDR2 FYEKMQ (reference sequence).

A few counts support this clonotype. V usage is TRBV20-1 and J usage is TRBJ2-3; 9 bases are shared with TRBD2. With 2 bases clipped from V and 4 bases from J, the junction kept 7 bases outside the gene matches. CDR3 length equals 15 residues. Germline CDR1 is DFQATT and CDR2 is SNEGSKA (reference sequence). The chain's CDR3 is CSARSAAGGSDTQYF. The CDR3 DNA reads TGCAGTGCTAGATCTGCGGCGGGAGGGTCAGATACGCAGTATTTT.

This clonotype was detected only a few times. The chain has TRBV18 and TRBJ2-1; unclear D gene. CDR3 size: 16 residues. Germline CDR1 KGHSH, CDR2 LQKENI. Trimming stripped 5 bases from V and 0 bases from J, with 14 bases between. The CDR3: CASSTLPDLSYNEQFF. CDR3 DNA: TGTGCCAGCTCAACCTTACCGGATCTCTCCTACAATGAGCAGTTCTTC.

The table lists this clonotype with many counts. CDR3 sequence: CSASTGNQPQHF. Here the CDR3 DNA reads TGCAGTGCTAGTACCGGGAATCAGCCCCAGCATTTT. The chain joins TRBV20-1 to TRBJ1-5; D unclear. From germline, CDR1 is DFQATT and CDR2 SNEGSKA (reference sequence). The CDR3 contains 12 residues. V lost 3 bases, J lost 4 bases, and 7 bases lay in between.

This clonotype occurred a few times. The V gene is TRBV23-1, the J gene TRBJ2-2; 9 bases match TRBD1. TRBV23-1 falls under the ORF class, with uncertain function. After removal of 0 bases from V and 1 base from J, the junction contained 9 bases not matched to a gene. This CDR3 is 19 amino acids long. The DNA for the CDR3 is TGCGCCAGCAGTCAATCGCGGACAGGGGTGCCTTGGAACACCGGGGAGCTGTTTTTT. Its translation: CASSQSRTGVPWNTGELFF.

The table lists this clonotype with a few counts. The chain has TRBV27 and TRBJ2-1, with TRBD1 matching over 9 bases. CDR1 MNHEY and CDR2 SMNVEV come from the germline V gene (reference sequence). The CDR3 spans 15 residues. After removal of 0 bases from V and 7 bases from J, the junction contained 4 bases not matched to a gene. CDR3 nucleotides: TGTGCCAGCAGTTTATCGGGACAGGGCATGAATGAGCAGTTCTTC. It translates to CASSLSGQGMNEQFF.

This clonotype came up many times. The V call is TRBV6-1, the J call TRBJ2-3; the match to TRBD2 covers 8 bases. The CDR3 has 15 amino acids. Germline V CDR1 and CDR2: MNHNS, SASEGT. Germline trimming cut 4 bases from V and 0 bases from J; bases unmatched to any gene: 3. The CDR3: CASSGASGSTDTQYF. For the CDR3, the DNA is TGTGCCAGCAGTGGAGCTAGCGGGAGCACAGATACGCAGTATTTT.

This clonotype was counted only a few times. The V gene is TRBV4-1, the J gene TRBJ2-7, with 9 positions matching TRBD2. Trimming removed 8 bases from V and 6 bases from J; junction bases left unmatched: 14. Per the germline V gene, CDR1 is MGHRA and CDR2 is YSYEKL. This CDR3 has 15 amino acids. The CDR3 here is CASCPNSGSLVEQYF. Written as DNA, the CDR3 is TGCGCCAGCTGCCCTAATAGCGGGAGTCTAGTCGAGCAGTACTTC.

V usage is TRBV19 and J usage is TRBJ2-5, with D maybe TRBD2 (5 bases). The CDR3 has 13 amino acids. V lost 4 bases to trimming and J lost 5 bases, with 11 bases between them. Germline V gene sequence: CDR1 LNHDA, CDR2 SQIVND (reference sequence). CDR3 bases: TGTGCCAGTAGTAGGGCTAGCATGGAGACCCAGTACTTC. This codes for CASSRASMETQYF.

The chain links TRBV5-1 to TRBJ2-2; D is uncertain. The V end lost 5 bases, the J end lost 1 base, and 9 bases lay between the germline ends. This CDR3 is built from 14 residues. The germline gives CDR1 SGHRS, CDR2 YFSETQ. The CDR3 DNA is TGCGCCAGCAGTTGGGCGCTGAACACCGGGGAGCTGTTTTTT. The encoded protein is CASSWALNTGELFF.

A few counts support this clonotype. The J gene is TRBJ2-7, the V gene TRBV2; D tentatively reads TRBD1 or TRBD2 (5 bases each). The CDR3 has 14 amino acids. Germline CDR1 reads SNHLY; CDR2 reads FYNNEI. With 0 bases removed from V and 3 bases from J, the gap between germline ends came to 9 bases. The chain's CDR3 is CASSEAGTHYEQYF. The CDR3 DNA sequence: TGTGCCAGCAGTGAAGCCGGGACGCACTACGAGCAGTACTTC. Together with reference TRBV2 and TRBJ2-7, the CDR3 gives the full variable domain: EPEVTQTPSHQVTQMGQEVILRCVPISNHLYFYWYRQILGQKVEFLVSFYNNEISEKSEIFDDQFSVERPDGSNFTLKIRSTKLEDSAMYFCASSEAGTHYEQYFGPGTRLTVT.

V gene TRBV7-9 combines with J gene TRBJ1-1; D unclear. The CDR3 totals 15 residues. The V end was cut by 5 bases, the J end by 1 base, with 14 bases between. CDR1 SEHNR and CDR2 FQNEAQ come from the germline V gene (reference sequence). CDR3 DNA sequence: TGTGCCAGCAGCCTCACGGACGGGAAGAACACTGAAGCTTTCTTT. The encoded protein is CASSLTDGKNTEAFF.

This clonotype was detected a few times. V usage is TRBV7-2 and J usage is TRBJ1-2; weak D call: TRBD1 (6 bases). The germline V gene has CDR1 SGHTA and CDR2 FQGNSA. This CDR3 contains 14 residues. V was clipped by 5 bases and J by 1 base, with 11 bases between them. The CDR3 sequence: CASSGGQNNYGYTF. In DNA form, the CDR3 reads TGTGCCAGCAGCGGAGGACAGAATAACTATGGCTACACCTTC.

This clonotype was recorded a few times. This chain links TRBV27 with TRBJ1-1, with D unresolved. CDR1 is MNHEY, CDR2 SMNVEV, per germline (reference sequence). The CDR3 covers 15 residues. V was cut by 3 bases and J by 4 bases, with 15 bases left in between. The CDR3 protein is CASSLGVSESTEAFF. CDR3 nucleotide sequence: TGTGCCAGCAGTTTGGGAGTATCGGAGAGCACTGAAGCTTTCTTT.

This chain uses TRBV5-4 with TRBJ2-1, with 8 bases matching TRBD2. The germline CDR1 and CDR2 sequences are SGHNT and YYREEE (reference sequence). This CDR3 spans 17 amino acids. With 4 bases clipped from V and 0 bases from J, the junction kept 9 bases outside the gene matches. The CDR3 loop reads CASSARLASSSYNEQFF. For the CDR3, the DNA is TGTGCCAGCAGCGCCCGACTAGCGTCAAGCTCCTACAATGAGCAGTTCTTC.